Each of the 10 T cell receptor beta chains below was sequenced from the same sample in a study of cytomegalovirus exposure and HLA in healthy donors (dated 2017 in TCRdb). Receptor amplification or capture employed the immunoSEQ multiplex PCR assay. A mixture of 60 forward primers for TCR Vbeta segments and 13 reverse primers for TCR Jbeta segments was used in the multiplex PCR. As stored in TCRdb, this immuneACCESS dataset retains in-frame rearrangements with V and J assigned. A fraction of the clones does not appear; measured against another copy, unresolved V genes explain less than half of the discrepancy, and the remainder lacks a known reason. Within this sample are under 200,000 clones, with 75% to 85% of them counted one time only. The top ten clonotypes cover about 2.3% of the sample. The source material was PBMCs. The receptors were gathered from a woman between 45 and 65 years old in good health and CMV-seronegative.

The gene calls are TRBV7-2 and TRBJ2-1, with 7 bases fitting TRBD1. The length of the CDR3 is 15 residues. Germline CDR1 SGHTA, CDR2 FQGNSA. Germline trimming cut 5 bases from V and 7 bases from J; bases unmatched to any gene: 11. The DNA for the CDR3 is TGTGCCAGCAGCAGACCCGGGACAGATTTTAATGAGCAGTTCTTC. It codes for CASSRPGTDFNEQFF.

The rearrangement joins TRBV2 to TRBJ2-3; TRBD1 aligns across 7 bases. CDR1 is SNHLY and CDR2 is FYNNEI in the germline V gene. J gave up 1 base and V 4 bases, and 8 bases lay outside the gene matches. This CDR3 region has 16 residues. CDR3 DNA sequence: TGTGCCAGCAGTGGCCAGACAGGGAGTCGCACAGATACGCAGTATTTT. This codes for CASSGQTGSRTDTQYF. The complete variable domain, with remaining parts taken from reference TRBV2 and TRBJ2-3, reads EPEVTQTPSHQVTQMGQEVILRCVPISNHLYFYWYRQILGQKVEFLVSFYNNEISEKSEIFDDQFSVERPDGSNFTLKIRSTKLEDSAMYFCASSGQTGSRTDTQYFGPGTRLTVL.

This clone appeared a single time. This chain connects TRBV5-4 to TRBJ2-1; 11 nucleotides align to TRBD2. Trimming took 4 bases from V and 3 from J; bases not matched to a gene: 6. Looked up from germline, CDR1 is SGHNT and CDR2 is YYREEE (reference sequence). The length of the CDR3 is 16 residues. CDR3 loop: CASSRSGRAGYNEQFF. In DNA, the CDR3 is TGTGCCAGCAGCCGTAGCGGGAGGGCCGGCTACAATGAGCAGTTCTTC.

The gene calls are TRBV25-1 and TRBJ1-2; 9 nucleotides line up with TRBD1. The trim removed 3 bases at V and 3 bases at J, leaving 2 bases unmatched. This CDR3 has 14 residues. Germline CDR1 is MGHDK and CDR2 is SYGVNS. CDR3: CASSDRQGDYGYTF. The CDR3 coding sequence is TGTGCCAGCAGTGATCGACAGGGGGACTATGGCTACACCTTC.

The chain couples TRBV4-2 to TRBJ2-7; a possible D gene is TRBD2 (6 bases). Germline V gives CDR1 LGHNA, CDR2 YNFKEQ. V lost 1 base, J lost 2 bases, and 12 bases lay in between. The CDR3 contains 15 residues. CDR3 in DNA: TGTGCCAGCAGCCAAGCGGCTAGCGACACCTACGAGCAGTACTTC. Protein product: CASSQAASDTYEQYF.

The rearrangement uses TRBV28 and TRBJ2-1, with 10 bases matching TRBD1. Germline CDR1 is MDHEN and CDR2 is SYDVKM. J was trimmed by 7 bases and V by 6 bases; bases with no gene match: 9. The CDR3 runs 15 residues. For the CDR3, the DNA is TGTGCCAGCAGGCACCGGGACAGGGGAAGAAATGAGCAGTTCTTC. It encodes CASRHRDRGRNEQFF.

The chain joins TRBV6-5 to TRBJ1-5, with a tentative D call TRBD1 (6 bases). This CDR3 has 14 residues. Trimming removed 5 bases at V and 6 bases at J, with 14 bases between. The germline gives CDR1 MNHEY, CDR2 SVGAGI. CDR3 loop: CASSVDRISQPQHF. In DNA, the CDR3 is TGTGCCAGCAGTGTCGACAGGATCAGTCAGCCCCAGCATTTT.

The chain carries TRBV2 and TRBJ2-2; 7 bases fit TRBD1. The CDR3 extends over 14 amino acids. Germline V gives CDR1 SNHLY, CDR2 FYNNEI. V lost 8 bases to trimming and J lost 4 bases; unmatched junction nucleotides: 7. CDR3 loop: CASQGVRSTGELFF. CDR3 nucleotide sequence: TGTGCCAGCCAGGGGGTGCGAAGCACCGGGGAGCTGTTTTTT.

The chain uses TRBV9 and TRBJ2-2; 13 bases line up with TRBD2. The CDR3 loop spans 17 amino acids. The V gene end was trimmed by 5 bases and the J gene end by 3 bases; junction bases not matched to a gene: 7. Looked up from germline, CDR1 is SGDLS and CDR2 is YYNGEE. CDR3 amino acids: CASRAGTSGDHTGELFF. CDR3 nucleotide sequence: TGTGCCAGCAGAGCCGGGACTAGCGGGGACCACACCGGGGAGCTGTTTTTT.

This clone was picked up one time. At one boundary the junction diverges from the germline segment, which might be a read error. The chain couples TRBV7-7 to TRBJ2-2; 8 bases are a match to TRBD1. Germline V gene data show CDR1 as SSHAT and CDR2 as FNYEAQ (reference sequence). The CDR3 has 16 residues. CDR3 loop: CASSSGQTGDTGELFF. The CDR3 region has the DNA TGTGCTAGCAGCTCGGGGCAGACAGGGGACACCGGGGAGCTGTTTTTT. Together with reference TRBV7-7 and TRBJ2-2, the CDR3 gives the full variable domain: GAGVSQSPRYKVTKRGQDVTLRCDPISSHATLYWYQQALGQGPEFLTYFNYEAQPDKSGLPSDRFSAERPEGSISTLTIQRTEQRDSAMYRCASSSGQTGDTGELFFGEGSRLTVL.